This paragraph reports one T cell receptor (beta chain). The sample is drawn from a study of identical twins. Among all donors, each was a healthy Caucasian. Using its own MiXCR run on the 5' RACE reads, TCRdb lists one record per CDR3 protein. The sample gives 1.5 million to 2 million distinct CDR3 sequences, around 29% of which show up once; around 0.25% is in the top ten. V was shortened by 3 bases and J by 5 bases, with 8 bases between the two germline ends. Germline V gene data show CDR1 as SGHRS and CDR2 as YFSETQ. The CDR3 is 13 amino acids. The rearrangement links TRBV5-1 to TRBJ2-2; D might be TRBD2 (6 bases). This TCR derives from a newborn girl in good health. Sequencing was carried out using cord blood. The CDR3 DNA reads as TGCGCCAGCAGCTCCGGGACTACCGGGGAGCTGTTTTTT. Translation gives CASSSGTTGELFF.